The subject of this entry is one TCR beta chain. This clonotype was seen at least ten times. No cognate antigen has been identified for it. Base qualities are not recorded, but no much larger clone differs from it by a single base. This entry is derived from a study of CD8+CD57+ T cells in acquired aplastic anemia (dated by TCRdb to 2017 to 2018). In terms of the full investigation: Extracted DNA from sorted CD4+ and CD8+ cells averaged approximately 3 ug, ranging from roughly 0.17 to 27.4 ug. CD8+CD57+ expansion was defined as a frequency above the mean frequency observed in healthy subjects.

The germline V gene gives CDR1 as SGHTA and CDR2 as FQGTGA. The CDR3 holds 17 amino acids from the cysteine to the phenylalanine. Only the CDR3 DNA is retained, 51 bases long and in frame from the first base. V loses 5 bases, J loses 2 bases, and the germline ends lie 20 bases apart. Genomic DNA was used as template for profiling of TCR beta VDJ combinations and CDR3 sequences. An Illumina HiSeq 2000 was the platform used for TCR repertoire sequencing. The paper's data handling went like this. TRBV/TRBJ rearrangement plots, CDR3 size and DJ length profiles, and Simpson's diversity index were used to assess repertoires. The immunodominant clone was defined as the most abundant DNA sequence in deep sequencing data. CDR3 amino acid sequences were screened for sharing across subjects and compared with published repertoires and the VDJdb database. The public sequencing data were trimmed at Q25 with fastp and processed into clonotypes with MiXCR by TCRdb, which kept only in-frame beta chains. Each CDR3 protein gets just one entry, which takes the most common genes and DNA from the rows behind it. The authors' filters were not applied to this entry. This sample gives under 200,000 distinct CDR3 sequences in total; around 50% of them show up just once. Clones ranked in the top ten supply 2.5% to 3% of the sample.

Patients chosen for sequencing had shown expansion of CD8+CD57+ cells by flow cytometry. Every patient had a diagnosis of severe acquired aplastic anemia based on International Study of Aplastic Anemia and Agranulocytosis and Camitta criteria. At the time blood was sampled, none of the patients had received any therapy. The study deep-sequenced TCR repertoires of sorted CD4+ and CD8+ blood T cells from severe aplastic anemia patients and healthy subjects. Patients were enrolled under clinicaltrials.gov protocols 00001620, 01623167, 00001397, 00071045, 00081523 and 00961064 in the USA. Ficoll-Paque density gradient centrifugation was used to isolate peripheral blood mononuclear cells. Before DNA extraction, CD4+ and CD8+ T cells were sorted by FACS or by magnetic beads. Study-wide findings and limitations: CD8+ Simpson's diversity did not differ significantly between patients and healthy controls (P=0.060). Around 31 CD8+ CDR3 sequences were shared between patients and controls but appeared highly expressed in patients and within their immunodominant clones.

Specimen: sorted CD4+, CD8+, or CD8+CD57+ T cells (not recorded which) from PBMCs. The source of this sequence is a human donor with aplastic anemia. Here the chain combines TRBV7-3 and TRBJ2-3; the D gene cannot be resolved reliably. The CDR3 reads CASSPNPRQLNTDTQYF. The DNA is TGTGCCAGCAGCCCCAACCCCAGGCAGCTAAACACAGATACGCAGTATTTT. The full variable domain, completed from the reference TRBV7-3 and TRBJ2-3 proteins outside the CDR3, reads GAGVSQTPSNKVTEKGKYVELRCDPISGHTALYWYRQSLGQGPEFLIYFQGTGAADDSGLPNDRFFAVRPEGSVSTLKIQRTERGDSAVYLCASSPNPRQLNTDTQYFGPGTRLTVL.